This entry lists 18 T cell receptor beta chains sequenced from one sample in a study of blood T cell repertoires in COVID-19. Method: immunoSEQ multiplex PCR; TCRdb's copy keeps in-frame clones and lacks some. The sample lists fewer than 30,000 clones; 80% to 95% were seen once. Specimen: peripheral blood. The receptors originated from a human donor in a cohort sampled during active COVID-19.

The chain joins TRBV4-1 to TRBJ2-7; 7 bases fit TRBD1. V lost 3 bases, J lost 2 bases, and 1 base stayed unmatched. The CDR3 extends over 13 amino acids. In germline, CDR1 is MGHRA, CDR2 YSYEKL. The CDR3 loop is CASSQGQTYEQYV. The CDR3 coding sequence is TGCGCCAGCAGCCAGGGACAGACCTACGAGCAGTACGTC.

CDR3 nucleotide sequence: TGTGCCGCTAGCCCCATAGGCGGGGGGGCAACAGATACGCAGTATTTT. The encoded protein is CAASPIGGGATDTQYF. This chain connects TRBV5-4 to TRBJ2-3; 9 positions agree with TRBD2. This CDR3 is 16 amino acids long. CDR1 and CDR2 from the germline V gene are SGHNT and YYREEE (reference sequence). J gave up 3 bases and V 10 bases, and 15 bases lay outside the gene matches.

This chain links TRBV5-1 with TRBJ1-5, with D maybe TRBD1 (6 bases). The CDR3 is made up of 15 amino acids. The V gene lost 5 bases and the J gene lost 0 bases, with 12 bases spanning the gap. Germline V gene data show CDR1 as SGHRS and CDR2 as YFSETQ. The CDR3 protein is CASRPGAYSNQPQHF. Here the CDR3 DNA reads TGCGCCAGCAGACCAGGGGCGTATAGCAATCAGCCCCAGCATTTT.

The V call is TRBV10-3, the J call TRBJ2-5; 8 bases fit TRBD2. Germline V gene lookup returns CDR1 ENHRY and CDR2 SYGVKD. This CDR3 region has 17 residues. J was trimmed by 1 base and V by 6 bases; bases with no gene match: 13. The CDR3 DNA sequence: TGTGCCATCAGCCAACTTACTAGCGGAGGAGGCCAAGAGACCCAGTACTTC. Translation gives CAISQLTSGGGQETQYF.

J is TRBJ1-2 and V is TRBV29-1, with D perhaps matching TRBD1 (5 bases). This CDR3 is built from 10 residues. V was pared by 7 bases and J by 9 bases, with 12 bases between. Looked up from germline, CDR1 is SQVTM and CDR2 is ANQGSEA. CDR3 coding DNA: TGCAGCGGGGGAGACAGAAGCTACACCTTC. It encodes CSGGDRSYTF.

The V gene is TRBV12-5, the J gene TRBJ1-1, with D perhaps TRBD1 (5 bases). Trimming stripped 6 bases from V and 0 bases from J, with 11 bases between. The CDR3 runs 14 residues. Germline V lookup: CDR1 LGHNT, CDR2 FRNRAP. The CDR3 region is CASGGQTMNTEAFF. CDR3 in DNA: TGTGCTAGTGGGGGGCAAACCATGAACACTGAAGCTTTCTTT.

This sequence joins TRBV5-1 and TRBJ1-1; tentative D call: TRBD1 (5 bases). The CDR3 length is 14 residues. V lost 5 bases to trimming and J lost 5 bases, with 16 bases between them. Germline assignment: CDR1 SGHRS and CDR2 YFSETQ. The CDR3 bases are TGCGCCAGCAGTGGAGGGACCTCGGGAACTGAAGCTTTCTTT. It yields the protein CASSGGTSGTEAFF. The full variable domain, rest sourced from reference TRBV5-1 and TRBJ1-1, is KAGVTQTPRYLIKTRGQQVTLSCSPISGHRSVSWYQQTPGQGLQFLFEYFSETQRNKGNFPGRFSGRQFSNSRSEMNVSTLELGDSALYLCASSGGTSGTEAFFGQGTRLTVV.

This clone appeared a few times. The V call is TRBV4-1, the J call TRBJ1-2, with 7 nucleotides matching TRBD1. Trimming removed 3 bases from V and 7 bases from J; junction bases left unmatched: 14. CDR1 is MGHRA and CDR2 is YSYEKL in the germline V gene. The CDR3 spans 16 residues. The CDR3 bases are TGCGCCAGCAGCCAGGCGCGGGACAGCGGTAGGAGTGGCTACACCTTC. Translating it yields CASSQARDSGRSGYTF.

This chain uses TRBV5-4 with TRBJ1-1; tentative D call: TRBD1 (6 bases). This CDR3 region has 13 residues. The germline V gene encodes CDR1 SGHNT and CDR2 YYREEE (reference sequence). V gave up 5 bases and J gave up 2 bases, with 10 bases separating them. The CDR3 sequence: CASRPTGNTEAFF. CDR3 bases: TGTGCCAGCAGACCGACAGGAAACACTGAAGCTTTCTTT.

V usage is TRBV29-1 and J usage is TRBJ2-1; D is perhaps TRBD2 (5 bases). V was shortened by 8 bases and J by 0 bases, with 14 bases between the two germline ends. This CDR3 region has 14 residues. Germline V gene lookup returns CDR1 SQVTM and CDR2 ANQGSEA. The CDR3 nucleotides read TGCAGCACCCCGACTGGGAGCTCCTACAATGAGCAGTTCTTC. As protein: CSTPTGSSYNEQFF.

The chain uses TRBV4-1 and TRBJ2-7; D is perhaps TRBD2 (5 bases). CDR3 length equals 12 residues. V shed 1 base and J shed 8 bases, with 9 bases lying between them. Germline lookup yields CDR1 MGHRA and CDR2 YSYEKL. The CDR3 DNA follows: TGCGCCAGCAGCCAAGTAGGACTTAAGCAGTACTTC. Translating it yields CASSQVGLKQYF.

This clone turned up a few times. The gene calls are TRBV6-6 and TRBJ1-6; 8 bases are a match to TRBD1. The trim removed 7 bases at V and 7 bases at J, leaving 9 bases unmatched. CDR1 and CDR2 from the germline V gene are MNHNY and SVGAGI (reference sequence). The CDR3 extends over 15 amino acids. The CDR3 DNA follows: TGTGCCAGCAATCCCACAGGGGGTCGGAATTCACCCCTCCACTTT. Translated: CASNPTGGRNSPLHF.

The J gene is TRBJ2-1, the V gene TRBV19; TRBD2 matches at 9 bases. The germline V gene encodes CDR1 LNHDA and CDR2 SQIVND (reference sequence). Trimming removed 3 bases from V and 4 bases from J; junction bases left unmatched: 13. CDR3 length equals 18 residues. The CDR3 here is CASSIRVAGARGYNEQFF. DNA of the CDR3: TGTGCCAGTAGTATTAGGGTAGCGGGGGCTCGGGGGTACAATGAGCAGTTCTTC.

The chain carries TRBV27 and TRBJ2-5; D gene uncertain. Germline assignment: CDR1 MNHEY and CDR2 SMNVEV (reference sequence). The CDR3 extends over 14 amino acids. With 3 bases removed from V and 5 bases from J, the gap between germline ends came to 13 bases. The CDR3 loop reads CASSFQTHIETQYF. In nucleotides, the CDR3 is TGTGCCAGCAGTTTTCAGACTCACATTGAGACCCAGTACTTC.

CDR3 nucleotides: TGCGCCAGCAGCGAGTTAGGCGCAGGGGGCGGTTCAGTAGCTTTCTTT. Encoded protein: CASSELGAGGGSVAFF. This chain uses TRBV5-1 with TRBJ1-1, with 8 bases fitting TRBD1. The CDR3 length is 16 residues. In germline, CDR1 is SGHRS, CDR2 YFSETQ. V gave up 4 bases and J gave up 10 bases; unmatched junction bases: 18.

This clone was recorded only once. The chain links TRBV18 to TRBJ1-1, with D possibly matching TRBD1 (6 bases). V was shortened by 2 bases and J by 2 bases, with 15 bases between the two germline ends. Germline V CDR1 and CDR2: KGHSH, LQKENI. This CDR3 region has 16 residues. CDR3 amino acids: CASSPWDILDNTEAFF. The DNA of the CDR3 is TGTGCCAGCTCACCATGGGACATTCTCGACAACACTGAAGCTTTCTTT.

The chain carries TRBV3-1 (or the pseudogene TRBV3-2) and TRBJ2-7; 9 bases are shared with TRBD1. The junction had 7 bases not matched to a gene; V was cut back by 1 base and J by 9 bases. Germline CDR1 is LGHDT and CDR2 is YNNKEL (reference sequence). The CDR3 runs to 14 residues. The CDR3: CASSQADRGFAQYF. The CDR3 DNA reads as TGTGCCAGCAGCCAAGCGGACAGGGGTTTTGCGCAGTACTTC.

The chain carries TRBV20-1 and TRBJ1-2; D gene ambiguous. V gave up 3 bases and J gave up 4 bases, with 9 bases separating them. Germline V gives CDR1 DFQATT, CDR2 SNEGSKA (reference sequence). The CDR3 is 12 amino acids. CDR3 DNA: TGCAGTGCTAGTGCCCTACCCTATGGCTACACCTTC. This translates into CSASALPYGYTF.